The rows below give T cell receptor beta chains drawn from one sample of a study of T cell repertoires in cytomegalovirus infection. One entry per CDR3 protein, called by TCRdb with MiXCR from the reads. The data show around 750,000 distinct CDR3 sequences, with approximately 32% seen just once and around 12% held by the top ten. Their specific antigens are unknown. Sample: cultured CD8+ T cells from PBMCs, taken from culture after CMV antigen stimulation. The source of these receptors is a human donor in good health (CMV status not recorded). Some clones in this sample may be carry-over from other donors' samples. Both conserved end residues are part of each CDR3. The D gene is left open where the match is weak. Clone size is given for some rows only: seen once, a few or many times, or a class if the clone is expanded.

D gene	clone size	J gene	V gene	CDR3 DNA	CDR3 protein
-	-	TRBJ2-7	TRBV10-3	TGTGCCATCAGTGAGGCGACGGGTGGTCACTCGAGCGAGCAGTACTTC	CAISEATGGHSSEQYF
-	many	TRBJ2-2	TRBV7-6	TGTGCCAGCACCCCGGCGGGGACCGGGGAGCTGTTTTTT	CASTPAGTGELFF
-	-	TRBJ2-1	TRBV7-2	TGTGCCAGCAGCCAGTCGAGGAGCCTAGACAATGAGCAGTTCTTC	CASSQSRSLDNEQFF
TRBD2	many	TRBJ2-3	TRBV7-2	TGTGCCAGCAGCTTAGTTCGACTAGCGGGGGGGCCGATTGAGGGGTCAGATACGCAGTATTTT	CASSLVRLAGGPIEGSDTQYF
-	-	TRBJ1-4	TRBV13	TGTGCCAGCAGCTTAATCGGGGGCATGGAGGCAACTAATGAAAAACTGTTTTTT	CASSLIGGMEATNEKLFF
-	-	TRBJ2-3	TRBV5-4	TGTGCCAGCAGCTTGGAACAGCCCGATACGCAGTATTTT	CASSLEQPDTQYF
TRBD2	-	TRBJ2-7	TRBV6-6	TGTGCCAGCACCGGACTAGCGGAACAAAACTCCTACGAGCAGTACTTC	CASTGLAEQNSYEQYF
TRBD1	once	TRBJ1-5	TRBV28	TGTGCCAGCAGCCCTTCAGACAGGGGGGAACAGCCCCAGCATTTT	CASSPSDRGEQPQHF
TRBD2	once	TRBJ2-6	TRBV7-3	TGTGCCAGCAGCATTTTCGGGATAGCGGGGACTTCTGGGGCCAACGTCCTGACTTTC	CASSIFGIAGTSGANVLTF
-	-	TRBJ1-5	TRBV7-6	TGTGTCAGCAGCCTAGGAGGTCAGCCCCAGCATTTT	CVSSLGGQPQHF
-	many	TRBJ1-2	TRBV4-1	TGCGCCAGCAGCCAAGTTAACCTTAACTATGGCTACACCTTC	CASSQVNLNYGYTF
TRBD1	many	TRBJ2-3	TRBV2	TGTGCCAGCGAGCCCCCGTACAGGGGGCCTAGCACAGATACGCAGTATTTT	CASEPPYRGPSTDTQYF
TRBD1	-	TRBJ2-7	TRBV10-3	TGTGCCATCAGTGAGGACAGGGCAGTTTACGAGCAGTACTTC	CAISEDRAVYEQYF
-	-	TRBJ1-2	TRBV6-6	TGTGCCAGCAGTTACTCGAGATTGGCAGACTATAGCTACACCTTC	CASSYSRLADYSYTF
TRBD1	-	TRBJ2-5	TRBV10-3	TGTGCCATCAGCGATGGACAGGGCTCTCAAGAGACCCAGTACTTC	CAISDGQGSQETQYF
TRBD1	few	TRBJ2-1	TRBV7-9	TGTGCCAGCAGCAACCCAGGACAGGGGTACCATGAGCAGTTCTTC	CASSNPGQGYHEQFF
-	-	TRBJ2-2	TRBV20-1	TGCAGTGCGTACCGGGACGGATATACCGGGGAGCTGTTTTTT	CSAYRDGYTGELFF
TRBD1	once	TRBJ2-5	TRBV5-4	TGTGCCAGCAGCCATGACAGGGCCGAGGAGACCCAGTACTTC	CASSHDRAEETQYF
TRBD2	-	TRBJ2-5	TRBV12-3/TRBV12-4	TGTGCCAGCAGTTTAGGGCTAGCGGGGGGGCATCAAGAGACCCAGTACTTC	CASSLGLAGGHQETQYF
TRBD2	few	TRBJ2-1	TRBV6-2/TRBV6-3	TGTGCCAGCAGTTACCCCCTAGCGGTGGGTGTTGAGAATGAGCAGTTCTTC	CASSYPLAVGVENEQFF
-	few	TRBJ2-2	TRBV7-9	TGTGCCAGCAGCTTAGAGACAGCGACCACCGGGGAGCTGTTTTTT	CASSLETATTGELFF
-	-	TRBJ1-2	TRBV7-1	TGTGCCAGCAGTGCTACGACAGCTAACTATGGCTACACCTTC	CASSATTANYGYTF
-	-	TRBJ2-3	TRBV27	TGTGCCAGCAGTTTATCCGTCGGTCCAGATACGCAGTATTTT	CASSLSVGPDTQYF
-	once	TRBJ2-2	TRBV5-1	TGCGCCAGCAGCTTGGGCCTAGAGGGCACCGGGGAGCTGTTTTTT	CASSLGLEGTGELFF
-	few	TRBJ2-7	TRBV29-1	TGCAGCGTTGAAGATCGTGGCAGCTCCTACGAGCAGTACTTC	CSVEDRGSSYEQYF
-	-	TRBJ2-7	TRBV4-3	TGCGCCAGCAGCCAACGGCAGTCCTACGAGCAGTACTTC	CASSQRQSYEQYF
-	-	TRBJ2-5	TRBV10-1	TGCGCCAGCAGTGAGTTGACCGGAGCCGAGAAGTACTTC	CASSELTGAEKYF
-	few	TRBJ2-3	TRBV24-1	TGTGCCACCAGTGATTACTATCGTCTCGGAGAGGATACGCAGTATTTT	CATSDYYRLGEDTQYF
TRBD2	many	TRBJ2-2	TRBV7-9	TGTGCCAGCAGCCCCTACGGGAGGGATTCGAACACCGGGGAGCTGTTTTTT	CASSPYGRDSNTGELFF
TRBD1	few	TRBJ1-1	TRBV14	TGTGCCAGCAGCCAAGATCATTTTGGACAGGGGAACACTGAAGCTTTCTTT	CASSQDHFGQGNTEAFF
-	-	TRBJ1-3	TRBV14	TGTGCCAGCAGCCGACCAGGGACCTCTGGAAACACCATATATTTT	CASSRPGTSGNTIYF
TRBD1	-	TRBJ2-6	TRBV9	TGTGCCAGCAGCGCGACAGGGAAATCTGGGGCCAACGTCCCGACTTTC	CASSATGKSGANVPTF
TRBD2	few	TRBJ2-7	TRBV27	TGTGCCAGCAGTTTAAGGGGTAGCGGGGGGCAGGACGAGCAGTACTTC	CASSLRGSGGQDEQYF
-	-	TRBJ1-1	TRBV10-2	TGCGCCAGCAGTGAAGACGGAACCACAGGACTTATGGCTGAAGCTTTCTTT	CASSEDGTTGLMAEAFF
-	-	TRBJ2-7	TRBV7-6	TGTGCTAGCAGCTTAGGCCGGGGGATGGGCGAGCAGTACTTC	CASSLGRGMGEQYF
TRBD1	-	TRBJ2-5	TRBV15	TGTGCCACCAGCACAGGGACAGGGGAGGAGACCCAGTACTTC	CATSTGTGEETQYF
-	few	TRBJ1-5	TRBV4-3	TGCGCCAGCAGCCAAGATTCAGGTTACAATCAGCCCCAGCATTTT	CASSQDSGYNQPQHF
-	-	TRBJ2-2	TRBV4-1	TGCGCCAGCAGCCAAGATCCGGGGCCATATGACGGGGAGCTGTTTTTT	CASSQDPGPYDGELFF
TRBD2	many	TRBJ2-1	TRBV7-2	TGTGCCAGCAGCTTAACGGGGGGGCCCAGCAATGAGCAGTTCTTC	CASSLTGGPSNEQFF
TRBD1	-	TRBJ2-5	TRBV6-5	TGTGCCAGCAGTTTCCTATCCGGGACAGGGTTTTACGAGACCCAGTACTTC	CASSFLSGTGFYETQYF
-	-	TRBJ1-2	TRBV25-1	TGTGCCAGCAGCCGACAGGCTAACTATGGCTACACCTTC	CASSRQANYGYTF
TRBD1	few	TRBJ2-3	TRBV28	TGTGCCAGCAGTTTGGGGCTGGAGAGGGGGCGCGATACGCAGTATTTT	CASSLGLERGRDTQYF
-	-	TRBJ2-2	TRBV7-2	TGTACCAGCAGCCCCGTAAACATGAACACCGGGGAGCTGTTTTTT	CTSSPVNMNTGELFF
-	many	TRBJ2-7	TRBV7-9	TGTGCCAGCAGCGACAGATTGACGAAACGCTCCTACGAGCAGTACTTC	CASSDRLTKRSYEQYF